A single sample gave rise to the 24 T cell receptor beta chains below, sequenced in a study of shared clonotypes between healthy human individuals. CD8 cells regarded as naive lacked CD45RO, were positively chosen for CCR7, and omitted terminally differentiated effector memory CD45RA+ cells. The method was immunoSEQ multiplex PCR; TCRdb's version includes in-frame clones alone and lacks a portion of them. The sample carries approximately 1.9 million clones, 90% to 95% recorded once. Sequenced sample: naive CD8+ T cells from PBMCs. These receptors all come from a young man in good health. Some clones in this sample may be carry-over from other donors' samples.

This chain links TRBV29-1 with TRBJ1-1; weak D call: TRBD1 (6 bases). Per germline, CDR1 SQVTM and CDR2 ANQGSEA. Trimming left V 7 bases short and J 0 bases short, with 12 bases between. The CDR3 runs to 13 residues. The DNA of the CDR3 is TGCAGCGGGGCGGGGGGCATGAACACTGAAGCTTTCTTT. Its translation: CSGAGGMNTEAFF.

This clone was recorded once. The sample carries other DNA sequences with the same CDR3. J is TRBJ2-7 and V is TRBV7-3; 9 bases are shared with TRBD1. Germline CDR1 SGHTA, CDR2 FQGTGA. Unmatched junction bases numbered 4, after V lost 4 bases and J lost 6 bases. The CDR3 runs 13 residues. This CDR3 is CASSYGTGSEQYF. The CDR3 coding sequence is TGTGCCAGCAGCTACGGGACAGGGAGCGAGCAGTACTTC.

The chain employs TRBV5-1 and TRBJ2-5, with 12 bases identical to TRBD2. Germline CDR1 SGHRS, CDR2 YFSETQ. CDR3 length: 18 residues. V lost 3 bases to trimming and J lost 6 bases; unmatched junction nucleotides: 15. As DNA, the CDR3 is TGCGCCAGCAGCTACCTAGCGGGAGGGCCAGGAGGTAAGAAGACCCAGTACTTC. Translating it yields CASSYLAGGPGGKKTQYF.

The CDR3 DNA is TGCGCCAGCAGTGAGCCAGGGGTCCACGAGCAGTACTTC. Protein product: CASSEPGVHEQYF. The V and J genes are TRBV10-1 and TRBJ2-7; D is perhaps TRBD1 (6 bases). V lost 2 bases to trimming and J lost 5 bases, with 10 bases between them. This CDR3 region has 13 residues. CDR1 and CDR2 from the germline V gene are WNHNN and SYGVQD (reference sequence).

The count of this clone is one. The chain recombines TRBV27 with TRBJ2-7; 10 nucleotides align to TRBD1. The CDR3 totals 15 residues. With V trimmed by 3 bases and J by 4 bases, 6 bases remained unmatched. Germline V gives CDR1 MNHEY, CDR2 SMNVEV (reference sequence). The CDR3 DNA is TGTGCCAGCAGTTTTATTGAGGGACAGGGGTACGAGCAGTACTTC. Encoded protein: CASSFIEGQGYEQYF.

The V gene is TRBV19, the J gene TRBJ2-1; no clear D. V was pared by 0 bases and J by 4 bases, with 19 bases between. This CDR3 comprises 18 residues. Germline V CDR1 and CDR2: LNHDA, SQIVND (reference sequence). The CDR3 here is CASSIDLLRPTIYNEQFF. The CDR3 nucleotides read TGTGCCAGTAGTATAGATCTCTTGCGGCCGACCATATACAATGAGCAGTTCTTC.

This chain connects TRBV27 to TRBJ2-7, with TRBD2 matching 9 bases. Germline V gene data show CDR1 as MNHEY and CDR2 as SMNVEV (reference sequence). V lost 10 bases to trimming and J lost 2 bases; unmatched junction nucleotides: 12. CDR3 length equals 15 residues. CDR3 sequence reads: CATTPNSGRPYEQYF. The CDR3 DNA sequence: TGTGCCACCACTCCGAACAGCGGGAGGCCCTACGAGCAGTACTTC.

The chain couples TRBV5-8 to TRBJ1-2, with D unclear. Per germline, CDR1 SGHTS and CDR2 YDEGEE. V lost 3 bases and J 8 bases, leaving 17 bases between the germline ends. The CDR3 extends over 14 amino acids. The DNA of the CDR3 is TGTGCCAGCAGCTCTTCTATGCCGGCGAACGGCTACACCTTC. This encodes CASSSSMPANGYTF.

The CDR3 region has the DNA TGTGCCAGCAGCACACGACCGGGACTAGCGGACTACGAGCAGTACTTC. The encoded protein is CASSTRPGLADYEQYF. The chain carries TRBV7-2 and TRBJ2-7; 11 bases agree with TRBD2. Looked up from germline, CDR1 is SGHTA and CDR2 is FQGNSA. CDR3 length: 16 amino acids. The trim removed 5 bases at V and 3 bases at J, leaving 9 bases unmatched.

About this clone: The sample contains more than one DNA sequence encoding this CDR3. The chain combines TRBV7-6 with TRBJ1-1; tentatively, D is TRBD1 (5 bases). The V and J ends lost 5 bases and 1 base respectively, with 11 bases between them. This CDR3 has 14 amino acids. Per the germline V gene, CDR1 is SGHVS and CDR2 is FNYEAQ. CDR3 sequence: CASSPRGGNTEAFF. The CDR3 nucleotides read TGTGCCAGCAGCCCACGGGGGGGGAACACTGAAGCTTTCTTT.

CDR3 DNA sequence: TGCGCCAGCAGCTCCCCAGGGACGACTGAAGCTTTCTTT. Encoded protein: CASSSPGTTEAFF. V is TRBV4-1 and J is TRBJ1-1, with D perhaps TRBD1 (5 bases). In germline, CDR1 is MGHRA, CDR2 YSYEKL. V gave up 5 bases and J gave up 5 bases, with 12 bases separating them. There are 13 residues in the CDR3.

V and J are TRBV28 and TRBJ2-2; TRBD2 matches at 7 bases. In germline, CDR1 is MDHEN, CDR2 SYDVKM. V gave up 5 bases and J gave up 6 bases; unmatched junction bases: 9. There are 15 residues in the CDR3. CDR3 sequence: CASSLWREWPGELFF. For the CDR3, the DNA is TGTGCCAGCAGTCTCTGGCGGGAGTGGCCCGGGGAGCTGTTTTTT.

The chain carries TRBV28 and TRBJ1-2; tentatively, D is TRBD1 (5 bases). The germline gives CDR1 MDHEN, CDR2 SYDVKM. With 4 bases removed from V and 4 bases from J, the gap between germline ends came to 13 bases. This CDR3 has 14 residues. Written as DNA, the CDR3 is TGTGCCAGCAGTTCCCGAGACAGACTCTATGGCTACACCTTC. Protein: CASSSRDRLYGYTF.

The V call is TRBV7-2, the J call TRBJ2-3, with 11 bases lining up with TRBD2. The germline CDR1 and CDR2 sequences are SGHTA and FQGNSA. After removal of 6 bases from V and 6 bases from J, the junction contained 8 bases not matched to a gene. This CDR3 comprises 15 residues. The DNA of the CDR3 is TGTGCCAGCAGGATAGCGGGAGGGCCAGGCGATACGCAGTATTTT. Its protein product is CASRIAGGPGDTQYF.

The chain joins TRBV30 to TRBJ2-7, with D perhaps matching TRBD2 (5 bases). The V gene's germline CDR1 is GTSNPN and CDR2 SVGIG (reference sequence). The V gene lost 1 base and the J gene lost 3 bases, with 10 bases spanning the gap. There are 13 residues in the CDR3. DNA of the CDR3: TGTGCCTGGAGTGCCCGGGAACGCTACGAGCAGTACTTC. The encoded protein is CAWSARERYEQYF.

Only one count was recorded for this clone. One end of the junction varies from germline; a read error may be responsible. This same CDR3 is encoded by further DNA sequences in the sample. The chain uses TRBV4-1 and TRBJ1-5, with 7 bases matching TRBD1. This CDR3 is built from 15 residues. Germline CDR1 and CDR2: MGHRA and YSYEKL. CDR3 protein: CASSQATGKWQPQHF. The CDR3 DNA reads as TGCGCCAGCAGCCAGGCGACAGGGAAGTGGCAGCCCCAGCATTTC.

This chain connects TRBV28 to TRBJ1-5; the D gene is possibly TRBD1 (5 bases). Germline V gene sequence: CDR1 MDHEN, CDR2 SYDVKM. Trimming removed 5 bases from V and 2 bases from J, with 16 bases in between. The CDR3 is 16 amino acids. CDR3 bases: TGTGCCAGCAGTCCCAAGACAGCAAGGGGCAATCAGCCCCAGCATTTT. The encoded protein is CASSPKTARGNQPQHF.

The V and J genes are TRBV5-1 and TRBJ1-1; TRBD1 agrees at 7 bases. This CDR3 has 14 amino acids. The junction had 3 bases not matched to a gene; V was cut back by 4 bases and J by 0 bases. Germline V gene lookup returns CDR1 SGHRS and CDR2 YFSETQ. Written as DNA, the CDR3 is TGCGCCAGCAGCCAGACAGGGTTGAACACTGAAGCTTTCTTT. This gives the protein CASSQTGLNTEAFF.

The chain combines TRBV4-1 with TRBJ2-1; D might be TRBD2 (6 bases). The germline gives CDR1 MGHRA, CDR2 YSYEKL. V lost 1 base to trimming and J lost 7 bases, with 17 bases between them. CDR3 length: 16 amino acids. For the CDR3, the DNA is TGCGCCAGCAGCCAAGGCGGGATGAGGGCACCGAATGAGCAGTTCTTC. It specifies CASSQGGMRAPNEQFF.

The V and J genes are TRBV4-2 and TRBJ2-7, with 7 bases identical to TRBD2. Trimming cost V 0 bases and J 9 bases; bases outside gene matches: 5. The CDR3 runs to 13 residues. Germline CDR1 and CDR2: LGHNA and YNFKEQ. The CDR3 loop is CASSQDLLAVQYF. The CDR3 DNA reads as TGTGCCAGCAGCCAAGATCTGCTAGCGGTGCAGTACTTC.

The rearrangement links TRBV5-1 to TRBJ2-7, with D maybe TRBD2 (6 bases). Per germline, CDR1 SGHRS and CDR2 YFSETQ. V lost 6 bases to trimming and J lost 3 bases, with 19 bases between them. The CDR3 is 15 amino acids. CDR3 coding DNA: TGCGCCAGCACTCCAAGGCTCGGAGGGAACTACGAGCAGTACTTC. This sequence encodes CASTPRLGGNYEQYF.

About this clone itself: Other nucleotide sequences from this sample produce the same CDR3. J is TRBJ2-3 and V is TRBV7-9, with D unresolved. The CDR3 covers 13 residues. V lost 2 bases and J 4 bases, leaving 7 bases between the germline ends. From germline, CDR1 is SEHNR and CDR2 FQNEAQ (reference sequence). This chain's CDR3 is CASSLSLADTQYF. The CDR3 coding sequence is TGTGCCAGCAGCTTAAGTTTAGCAGATACGCAGTATTTT.

V is TRBV6-1 and J is TRBJ1-2, with D possibly being TRBD1 (5 bases). Germline CDR1 is MNHNS and CDR2 is SASEGT. This CDR3 region has 13 residues. The V end lost 1 base, the J end lost 5 bases, and 8 bases lay between the germline ends. The CDR3 coding sequence is TGTGCCAGCAGTGAAGGGGACGGATATGGCTACACCTTC. Translation: CASSEGDGYGYTF.

The V and J genes are TRBV4-3 and TRBJ1-1; TRBD1 might be the D (5 bases). V was pared by 4 bases and J by 4 bases, with 10 bases between. The germline gives CDR1 LGHNA, CDR2 YSLEER. This CDR3 spans 13 amino acids. CDR3 loop: CASSPGLITEAFF. The DNA for the CDR3 is TGCGCCAGCAGCCCGGGACTAATCACTGAAGCTTTCTTT.